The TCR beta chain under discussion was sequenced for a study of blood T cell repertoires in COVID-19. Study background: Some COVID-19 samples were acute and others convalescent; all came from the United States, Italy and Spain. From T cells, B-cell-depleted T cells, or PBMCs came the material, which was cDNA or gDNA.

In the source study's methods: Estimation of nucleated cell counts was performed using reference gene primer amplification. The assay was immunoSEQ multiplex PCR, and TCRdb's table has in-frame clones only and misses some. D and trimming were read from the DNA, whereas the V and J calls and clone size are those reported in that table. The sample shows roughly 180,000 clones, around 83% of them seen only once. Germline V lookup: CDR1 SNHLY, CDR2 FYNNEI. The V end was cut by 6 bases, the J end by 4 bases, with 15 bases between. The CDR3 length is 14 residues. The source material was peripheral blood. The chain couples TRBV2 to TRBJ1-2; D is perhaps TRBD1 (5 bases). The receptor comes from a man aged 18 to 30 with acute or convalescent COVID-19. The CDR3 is CASRPFQTAYGYTF. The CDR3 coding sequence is TGTGCCAGCAGGCCATTCCAGACAGCCTATGGCTACACCTTC.